Included here is one T cell receptor (beta chain) sequence, with context. In its sample, this clone was seen a few times. Its target antigen remains unknown. No per-base quality is available; no much larger clone lies one base away. The data stem from a study of beta chain features in type 1 diabetes (dated by TCRdb to about 2018). At the level of the whole study: Patients and healthy donors did not differ in mean age, gender distribution, total cell number or subset yield. A total of roughly 98,000,000 sorted cells were examined across all samples, and RNA yield correlated strongly with the number of cells per subset. The study compared the TCRB repertoires of sorted circulating CD4+ T cell subsets in recently diagnosed type 1 diabetes patients with those in matched healthy donors. Regulatory and stem cell-like memory subsets were isolated from only 8 patients and roughly eight healthy donors, whereas naive and central memory subsets came from all 30 or so donors. The paper's findings and limits, for the study overall: Only small numbers of individuals were included in the HLA sub-analyses, which left unresolved whether HLA type had any influence on TCRB rearrangement. Because cDNA was sequenced instead of genomic DNA, activated cells with high expression could be over-represented, although the groups did not differ in activation or CD3 levels. PCR might favor shorter templates, but patient and control samples were amplified and corrected together, so any skew would affect both groups equally. Fewer insertions and more nucleotide deletions at VDJ recombination sites were observed in patients with type 1 diabetes, implying thymic rearrangement abnormalities. A moderate but significant shortening of TCRB CDR3 length was observed in type 1 diabetes patients in all four CD4+ subsets. Naive, central memory and regulatory TCRB repertoires appeared to be more similar among patients than among healthy donors.

The entire isolated RNA was reverse transcribed using the High Capacity cDNA Reverse Transcription Kit, and thus expressed TCRB transcripts were sequenced. Naive, central memory and regulatory T cell samples underwent deep immunoSEQ sequencing, averaging about 3.57 million total reads per sample. After sorted cells were lysed in RLT buffer, RNA was extracted with DNase-treated RNeasy Micro or Mini kits, with the choice depending on cell number. To prevent cross-contamination, every cell subset was processed on its own, while patient and healthy donor samples were processed together. The immunoSEQ multiplex PCR was used to amplify TCRB sequences from cDNA, generating 87-bp fragments that spanned the CDR3 region. The amplicons were sequenced using the Illumina HiSeq platform. The paper's data handling went like this. PCR bias was computationally corrected using synthetic template baselines, reads within Hamming distance 2 were collapsed, and singletons that could not be merged were discarded. Reads were aligned against IMGT to assign V, D and J genes, CDR3 length and insertions or deletions at six rearrangement sites. Within each subset, clonotype counts were normalized to sorted cell number, and only after that were true diversity and Gini coefficients computed with the tcR R package. The overlap coefficient, calculated on TCRB nucleotide sequences, was used to measure repertoire sharing. Out-of-frame TCRB sequences from naive cells were analyzed as a proxy for the pre-selection repertoire. The immuneACCESS repertoire file appears here via TCRdb, limited to in-frame rearrangements. These files lack a portion of the clones; in checked studies, under half of the deficit traces to unresolved V genes, and the cause of the others is not known. V, J and clone size derive from that table, while D and trimming were established from the DNA sequence. Counted in this sample were 300,000 or so clones; around an eighth of them appeared once. Under 0.02% of the sample is held by the ten biggest clonotypes.

A single peripheral blood draw of about 116 mL on average was collected from each donor into heparinised tubes. A BD FACSAria II was used to sort naive, central memory, regulatory and stem cell-like memory CD4+ T cells with a panel that included CD45RO, CCR7, CD25, CD127, CD95 and CD27. A purity above 98% was achieved for all sorted populations. PBMCs were separated immediately by Lymphoprep density gradient centrifugation and were stained directly, without being cultured. So that batch effects would be minimized, each experiment stained and sorted samples in pairs, pairing one healthy donor with one patient. The clonotype originates from a man aged 25 to 40 with type 1 diabetes. Material: naive CD4+ T cells from blood. What the cell subset or site label conveys for this sample: true naive CD4+ T cells.

The sequence in DNA is TGTGCCAGCAGCCAAGTTTCGGGGACAGAGAACTATGGCTACACCTTC. Translated, this gives CASSQVSGTENYGYTF. The rearranged segments are TRBV14 and TRBJ1-2; the junction holds 7 bases that match TRBD1. The germline V gene supplies CDR1 SGHDN and CDR2 FVKESK. Including cysteine and phenylalanine, the CDR3 has 16 amino acids. This entry keeps only the CDR3 DNA: 48 bases, framed from base 1. The V end gives up 1 base and the J end 2 bases, leaving 7 bases in the junction not matched to a gene.